The source of this T cell receptor (beta chain) is a study of cytomegalovirus exposure and HLA in healthy donors. Whole-study results and caveats: The analysis excluded some indistinguishable V segments, including TRBV6-2 and TRBV6-3. In a later analysis, HLA-associated TCR beta chains were more clonally expanded than equally common others.

Though nominally healthy at sampling, donors likely had unrecorded immune exposures. With respect to this clone: Antigen specificity is unknown.

The PCR made use of 60 Vbeta and 13 Jbeta primers. Measured with immunoSEQ multiplex PCR; TCRdb has only the in-frame clones, and not every one. The profile covers over 120,000 clones, with about 71% appearing a single time and roughly 2% taken by the ten largest. The CDR3 extends over 14 amino acids. V shed 4 bases and J 8 bases; nucleotides not matched to a gene: 7. Germline CDR1 and CDR2: SGHRS and YFSETQ. Sequences were obtained from PBMCs. The sequence was collected from a woman aged 60-70 years in good health and CMV-seropositive. The chain links TRBV5-1 to TRBJ1-4; TRBD1 matches at 8 bases. The CDR3 DNA sequence: TGCGCCAGCAGCCAAGGACAGGGAGGCGAAAAACTGTTTTTT. Translating it yields CASSQGQGGEKLFF.